The 20 T cell receptor beta chains reported below all come from one sample, sequenced in a study of a mutant IDH1 vaccine in newly diagnosed glioma. Time point noted: baseline, week 1 (first vaccination visit). As to treatment: pre-vaccination baseline after standard-of-care therapy. Sequencing was performed with immunoSEQ multiplex PCR; in TCRdb, only in-frame clones are kept and a portion is missing. The sample carries roughly 84,000 clones, more than 65% recorded once. The sequencing here drew on PBMCs, taken from a glioma patient treated with radiotherapy, temozolomide or both. These receptors came from a man aged 35 to 55 with glioma. Some clones in this sample may be carry-over from other donors' samples.

The chain is built from TRBV4-1 and TRBJ1-1; D is uncertain. V dropped 2 bases and J dropped 3 bases, with 10 bases sitting between them. The CDR3 consists of 14 residues. Germline CDR1 is MGHRA and CDR2 is YSYEKL. CDR3 amino acids: CASSQSPSYTEAFF. The CDR3 coding sequence is TGCGCCAGCAGCCAAAGCCCCTCCTACACTGAAGCTTTCTTT.

The CDR3 loop is CASSLAAQVGTEAFF. The CDR3 region has the DNA TGTGCCAGCAGCTTAGCAGCCCAGGTAGGCACTGAAGCTTTCTTT. The chain recombines TRBV7-2 with TRBJ1-1; D remains unclear. This CDR3 comprises 15 residues. The V and J ends lost 0 bases and 4 bases respectively, with 12 bases between them. Germline V gene lookup returns CDR1 SGHTA and CDR2 FQGNSA.

The chain recombines TRBV9 with TRBJ1-2; D remains ambiguous. V was pared by 4 bases and J by 4 bases, with 8 bases between. The CDR3 consists of 12 residues. Germline V gives CDR1 SGDLS, CDR2 YYNGEE. The CDR3 is CASSPWGYGYTF. CDR3 nucleotides: TGTGCCAGCAGCCCATGGGGCTATGGCTACACCTTC.

This chain links TRBV30 with TRBJ1-5; no clear D gene. The CDR3 has 13 residues. Deletions cut 1 base from V and 1 base from J, with 5 bases between. Germline V CDR1 and CDR2: GTSNPN, SVGIG (reference sequence). CDR3 nucleotide sequence: TGTGCCTGGAGTGGAGGAAGCAATCAGCCCCAGCATTTT. Translated, it gives CAWSGGSNQPQHF.

The chain uses TRBV5-5 and TRBJ2-7; 12 nucleotides line up with TRBD2. The CDR3 extends over 17 amino acids. Germline loops: CDR1 SGHKS, CDR2 YYEKEE (reference sequence). Trimming at V came to 0 bases and at J to 7 bases, leaving 11 bases not matched to a gene. CDR3: CASSLAALAGGQREQYF. The CDR3 region has the DNA TGTGCCAGCAGCTTGGCGGCTCTAGCGGGGGGGCAGAGAGAGCAGTACTTC.

This chain links TRBV5-1 with TRBJ1-6; D is unclear. The CDR3 is 15 amino acids. Trimming removed 0 bases at V and 3 bases at J, with 7 bases between. Germline-derived CDR1 and CDR2 are SGHRS and YFSETQ. The CDR3 sequence is CASSLAGNYNSPLHF. CDR3 sequence (DNA): TGCGCCAGCAGCTTGGCCGGTAACTATAATTCACCCCTCCACTTT. Combining the CDR3 with reference TRBV5-1 and TRBJ1-6 gives the whole variable domain KAGVTQTPRYLIKTRGQQVTLSCSPISGHRSVSWYQQTPGQGLQFLFEYFSETQRNKGNFPGRFSGRQFSNSRSEMNVSTLELGDSALYLCASSLAGNYNSPLHFGNGTRLTVT.

This clone has a handful of counts. V gene TRBV6-4 combines with J gene TRBJ2-7; 9 positions agree with TRBD1. CDR3 length: 21 amino acids. The V gene's germline CDR1 is MRHNA and CDR2 SNTAGT. V lost 1 base and J lost 1; bases outside the gene matches: 20. In DNA, the CDR3 is TGTGCCAGCAGTGACTGGGGGACAGGGACTGACGAGCCCCTTGGATCCTACGAGCAGTACTTC. It specifies CASSDWGTGTDEPLGSYEQYF.

The rearrangement links TRBV2 to TRBJ2-5; 8 bases fit TRBD2. Trimming took 4 bases from V and 5 from J; bases not matched to a gene: 9. Per the germline V gene, CDR1 is SNHLY and CDR2 is FYNNEI. This CDR3 is built from 15 residues. This CDR3 reads CASSVGSGGWETQYF. The DNA for the CDR3 is TGTGCCAGCAGTGTAGGGAGCGGGGGTTGGGAGACCCAGTACTTC.

The rearrangement uses TRBV30 and TRBJ1-3, with D tentatively TRBD1 (6 bases). Germline values: CDR1 GTSNPN, CDR2 SVGIG (reference sequence). V lost 2 bases and J 8 bases, leaving 22 bases between the germline ends. This CDR3 comprises 16 residues. CDR3 protein: CAWSIHGQLLPDTIYF. The CDR3 coding sequence is TGTGCCTGGAGTATCCACGGACAGCTACTCCCGGACACCATATATTTT.

This clone was detected only a few times. V and J are TRBV5-1 and TRBJ2-2; 11 nucleotides match TRBD1. CDR3 size: 16 residues. CDR1 and CDR2 from the germline V gene are SGHRS and YFSETQ. The ends lost 1 base at V and 6 bases at J; junction bases unmatched: 5. CDR3 in DNA: TGCGCCAGCAGCTTGAGCCCGGGACAGGGGGCCGGGGAGCTGTTTTTT. It codes for CASSLSPGQGAGELFF. Full variable domain (remainder filled in from reference TRBV5-1 and TRBJ2-2): KAGVTQTPRYLIKTRGQQVTLSCSPISGHRSVSWYQQTPGQGLQFLFEYFSETQRNKGNFPGRFSGRQFSNSRSEMNVSTLELGDSALYLCASSLSPGQGAGELFFGEGSRLTVL.

V and J are TRBV6-5 and TRBJ1-1; possible D gene TRBD1, 5 bases. The germline gives CDR1 MNHEY, CDR2 SVGAGI. The CDR3 loop spans 15 amino acids. Trimming cost V 6 bases and J 4 bases, with 18 bases left between them. The CDR3 loop is CASRSTGAEVTEAFF. DNA for the CDR3: TGTGCCAGCAGATCTACCGGGGCCGAGGTCACTGAAGCTTTCTTT.

A few counts support this clone. This rearrangement joins TRBV10-1 to TRBJ1-6; 7 bases align to TRBD1. The CDR3 totals 13 residues. Trimming took 2 bases from V and 8 from J; bases not matched to a gene: 0. CDR1 and CDR2 (germline): WNHNN, SYGVQD (reference sequence). The CDR3 DNA reads TGCGCCAGCAGTGAGACAGGGGATTCACCCCTCCACTTT. It yields the protein CASSETGDSPLHF.

V gene TRBV6-5 combines with J gene TRBJ2-1; the D gene is possibly TRBD2 (5 bases). Germline V lookup: CDR1 MNHEY, CDR2 SVGAGI. The CDR3 sequence is 14 residues long. Trimming left V 7 bases short and J 4 bases short, with 14 bases between. The CDR3 DNA sequence: TGTGCCAGCACTCCCTCTTGGGAGTACAATGAGCAGTTCTTC. Translated, it gives CASTPSWEYNEQFF.

The sample holds a few counts of this clone. The V and J genes are TRBV5-5 and TRBJ2-1; 9 bases are a match to TRBD2. J lost 5 bases, V lost 1 base, and 4 bases had no gene match. Germline-derived CDR1 and CDR2 are SGHKS and YYEKEE (reference sequence). This CDR3 has 15 amino acids. This CDR3 is CASSLTSGLNNEQFF. CDR3 in DNA: TGTGCCAGCAGCTTGACTAGCGGGTTGAACAATGAGCAGTTCTTC.

The V gene is TRBV27, the J gene TRBJ2-7; 14 positions agree with TRBD2. J was trimmed by 3 bases and V by 9 bases; bases with no gene match: 10. Germline-derived CDR1 and CDR2 are MNHEY and SMNVEV (reference sequence). There are 16 residues in the CDR3. The DNA of the CDR3 is TGTGCCAGTAGGGGGGGGACTAGCGGGGGTGTCTACGAGCAGTACTTC. Translation: CASRGGTSGGVYEQYF.

The gene calls are TRBV7-8 and TRBJ1-2; TRBD1 aligns across 9 bases. The V gene end was trimmed by 1 base and the J gene end by 8 bases; junction bases not matched to a gene: 5. Per the germline V gene, CDR1 is SGHVS and CDR2 is FQNEAQ. CDR3 length: 14 amino acids. The CDR3 bases are TGTGCCAGCAGCTTAGTACAGGGGGCAGTCGGCTACACCTTC. Protein: CASSLVQGAVGYTF.

This rearrangement joins TRBV13 to TRBJ1-1; D remains unclear. The CDR3 is 12 residues long. Trimming shortened V by 6 bases and J by 3 bases, and 8 bases separated the two germline ends. CDR1 and CDR2 from the germline V gene are PRHDT and FYEKMQ (reference sequence). CDR3 amino acids: CASRHSDTEAFF. DNA for the CDR3: TGTGCCAGCAGACACAGCGACACTGAAGCTTTCTTT.

V gene TRBV5-6 combines with J gene TRBJ2-7; 10 bases align to TRBD2. With 3 bases clipped from V and 4 bases from J, the junction kept 1 base outside the gene matches. Germline values: CDR1 SGHDT, CDR2 YYEEEE. The CDR3 consists of 13 residues. The CDR3 spells CASSSSGGYEQYF. The CDR3 DNA reads TGTGCCAGCAGCTCTAGCGGGGGTTACGAGCAGTACTTC.

The rearrangement links TRBV5-1 to TRBJ1-2; no clear D. The CDR3 is made up of 15 amino acids. In germline, CDR1 is SGHRS, CDR2 YFSETQ. The ends were cut back, 4 bases at V and 5 bases at J, with 18 bases in the middle. The CDR3 loop reads CASSTIPGATYGYTF. CDR3 bases: TGCGCCAGCAGCACCATACCGGGAGCGACTTATGGCTACACCTTC.

The CDR3 is CASSLAGWYEQYF. The CDR3 region has the DNA TGTGCCAGCAGCTTGGCAGGGTGGTACGAGCAGTACTTC. The gene calls are TRBV5-4 and TRBJ2-7; maybe TRBD1 (5 bases). This CDR3 comprises 13 residues. CDR1 and CDR2 from the germline V gene are SGHNT and YYREEE (reference sequence). Trimming pared 0 bases from V and 4 bases from J, leaving 8 bases between.